In this sample, the clone carrying this TCR beta chain turned up many times. These data are taken from a study of molecular identifiers for immune sequencing clone quantification. TCRdb itself ran the PCR reads through MiXCR, one entry per CDR3 protein. The data contain hundreds of thousands of distinct CDR3 sequences, just under 20% of them seen just once; the ten biggest clones take up 0.85% to 0.9%. Germline V gene lookup returns CDR1 ENHRY and CDR2 SYGVKD. This CDR3 spans 13 amino acids. With 4 bases removed from V and 4 bases from J, the gap between germline ends came to 10 bases. Source material: naive CD8+ T cells from blood, with Jurkat cell RNA spiked in. Subset reported: FACS-sorted CD8+CD4-CCR7+CD45RA+ naive T cells. This rearrangement joins TRBV10-3 to TRBJ2-5; TRBD2 is a possible D gene (5 bases). The receptor was derived from a human donor in good health. Some libraries in this study had Jurkat cell RNA spiked in. CDR3 coding DNA: TGTGCCATCAGTGCGGGAATTGGAGAGACCCAGTACTTC. Its translation is CAISAGIGETQYF.